These T cell receptor beta chains were read from a single sample in a study of regulatory T cells in long-lasting Graves disease. TCRdb reprocessed the multiplex PCR reads with MiXCR, giving one entry per CDR3 protein. The repertoire includes 350,000 to 450,000 distinct CDR3 sequences, roughly 23% of them detected once, and roughly a quarter sits in the top ten. The sequencing here drew on peripheral blood mononuclear cells (PBMCs), taken when the disease was refractory, from a patient treated with antithyroid drugs. Every receptor here comes from a woman aged 40 to 50 with Graves disease. Each CDR3 is given with its conserved first and last residue. D genes are given only for firm matches. Part of the rows lack a size; the others show once, few, many or a class for expanded clones.

j_gene: TRBJ1-5
len: 14
d_gene: TRBD1
abundance: many
v_gene: TRBV7-9
CDR3nt: TGTGCCAGCAGCTTACAGGGGGCGGATCAGCCCCAGCATTTT
CDR3aa: CASSLQGADQPQHF

j_gene: TRBJ1-4
len: 15
d_gene: -
abundance: many
v_gene: TRBV7-3
CDR3nt: TGTGCCAGCAGCTTAACTGGGACAATGGGAGAAAAACTGTTTTTT
CDR3aa: CASSLTGTMGEKLFF

j_gene: TRBJ2-2
len: 15
d_gene: TRBD1
abundance: -
v_gene: TRBV5-1
CDR3nt: TGCGCCAGCAGGCCAGCGACAGGGATCACCGGGGAGCTGTTTTTT
CDR3aa: CASRPATGITGELFF

j_gene: TRBJ2-7
len: 12
d_gene: -
abundance: -
v_gene: TRBV27
CDR3nt: TGTGCCAGCAGTCCAACAGGGCCCGAGCAGTACTTC
CDR3aa: CASSPTGPEQYF

j_gene: TRBJ1-1
len: 13
d_gene: -
abundance: many
v_gene: TRBV28
CDR3nt: TGTGCCAGCAGTGGAGGTGTGAACACTGAAGCTTTCTTT
CDR3aa: CASSGGVNTEAFF

j_gene: TRBJ2-1
len: 15
d_gene: TRBD2
abundance: -
v_gene: TRBV3-1
CDR3nt: TGTGCCAGCAGCGCTCTAGCGGGTGGGACCAATGAGCAGTTCTTC
CDR3aa: CASSALAGGTNEQFF

j_gene: TRBJ2-5
len: 15
d_gene: -
abundance: many
v_gene: TRBV11-2
CDR3nt: TGTGCCAGCAGCTCAACCCCGGACGGCGATGAGACCCAGTACTTC
CDR3aa: CASSSTPDGDETQYF

j_gene: TRBJ2-5
len: 17
d_gene: TRBD2
abundance: few
v_gene: TRBV28
CDR3nt: TGTGTCAGCAGATCTCATGGACTAGCGGGAATACAAGAGACCCAGTACTTC
CDR3aa: CVSRSHGLAGIQETQYF

j_gene: TRBJ1-6
len: 16
d_gene: TRBD1
abundance: many
v_gene: TRBV20-1
CDR3nt: TGCAGTGCTAGTACTTCCGGGACAGGGTCAGGCTCACCCCTCCACTTT
CDR3aa: CSASTSGTGSGSPLHF

j_gene: TRBJ2-1
len: 12
d_gene: -
abundance: -
v_gene: TRBV19
CDR3nt: TGTGCCAGTAGTGACGACCTGTTGGGGCAGTTCTTC
CDR3aa: CASSDDLLGQFF

j_gene: TRBJ1-2
len: 15
d_gene: -
abundance: -
v_gene: TRBV20-1
CDR3nt: TGCAGTGCCGAAGCCATTAGGACAAGTCGAGATGGCTACACCTTC
CDR3aa: CSAEAIRTSRDGYTF

j_gene: TRBJ1-5
len: 14
d_gene: -
abundance: -
v_gene: TRBV6-2/TRBV6-3
CDR3nt: TGTGCCAGCAGTTACCCGGGTGGGTGGCAGCCCCAGCATTTT
CDR3aa: CASSYPGGWQPQHF

j_gene: TRBJ2-5
len: 14
d_gene: -
abundance: -
v_gene: TRBV6-2/TRBV6-3
CDR3nt: TGTGCCAGCAGTTACGGGCTAACTCCCGAGACCCAGTACTTC
CDR3aa: CASSYGLTPETQYF

j_gene: TRBJ2-1
len: 14
d_gene: -
abundance: -
v_gene: TRBV2
CDR3nt: TGTGCCAGCATTTGGTGGGGGGGGCACACTGAGCAGTTCTTC
CDR3aa: CASIWWGGHTEQFF

j_gene: TRBJ2-2
len: 16
d_gene: TRBD1
abundance: few
v_gene: TRBV15
CDR3nt: TGTGCCACCAGCAGTGGACAGGGGGCCGGGGCCGGGGAGCTGTTTTTT
CDR3aa: CATSSGQGAGAGELFF

j_gene: TRBJ2-7
len: 16
d_gene: -
abundance: many
v_gene: TRBV28
CDR3nt: TGTGCCAGCAGCCCCGCTAACAGTGAGTTCTCCTACGAGCAGTACTTC
CDR3aa: CASSPANSEFSYEQYF

j_gene: TRBJ2-2
len: 15
d_gene: TRBD1
abundance: few
v_gene: TRBV7-2
CDR3nt: TGTGCCAGCAGCTCCAATACAGGGGTTGCCGGGGAGCTGTTTTTT
CDR3aa: CASSSNTGVAGELFF